This T cell receptor beta chain is drawn from a study of blood T cells in healthy people across ages. The study's findings and limits: Diversity figures based on one million T cells were deemed too low.

Comment on this clonotype: The antigen is not known.

V lost 7 bases, J lost 6 bases, and 19 bases lay in between. Germline values: CDR1 SGHRS, CDR2 YFSETQ. The CDR3 sequence is 14 residues long. Through a sample-barcoded 5' primer and a J-beta primer mix, a second PCR was run for about 6 to 11 cycles. Each cDNA molecule was tagged by a template-switch adaptor with 12 random nucleotides. Each sample provided no less than 3 million CDR3-containing paired-end reads. TCRdb re-called the 5' RACE reads with MiXCR, one entry per CDR3 protein. The data show around 1,500,000 distinct CDR3 sequences, roughly 45% seen once. Russia was home to the donors, healthy Caucasian individuals aged about 6 to 90.

The chain links TRBV5-1 to TRBJ1-2, with no clear D. The sequence came from a woman in her late teens or twenties in good health. Material: blood. The CDR3 reads CASGPASSWDGYTF. CDR3 sequence (DNA): TGCGCCAGCGGCCCGGCGTCGAGTTGGGATGGCTACACCTTC.